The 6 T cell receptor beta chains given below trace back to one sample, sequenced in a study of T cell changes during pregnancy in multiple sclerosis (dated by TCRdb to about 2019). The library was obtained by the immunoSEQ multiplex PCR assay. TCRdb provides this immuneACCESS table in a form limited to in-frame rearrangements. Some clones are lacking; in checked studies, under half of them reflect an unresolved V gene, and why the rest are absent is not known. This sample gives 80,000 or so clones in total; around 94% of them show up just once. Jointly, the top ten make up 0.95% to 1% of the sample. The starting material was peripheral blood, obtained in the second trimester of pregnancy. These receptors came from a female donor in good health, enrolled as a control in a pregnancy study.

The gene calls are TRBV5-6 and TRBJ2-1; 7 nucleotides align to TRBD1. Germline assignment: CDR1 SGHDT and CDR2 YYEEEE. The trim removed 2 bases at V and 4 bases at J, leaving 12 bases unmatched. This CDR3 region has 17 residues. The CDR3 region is CASSLPGQDLFYNEQFF. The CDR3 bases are TGTGCCAGCAGCTTACCCGGACAGGATCTTTTTTACAATGAGCAGTTCTTC.

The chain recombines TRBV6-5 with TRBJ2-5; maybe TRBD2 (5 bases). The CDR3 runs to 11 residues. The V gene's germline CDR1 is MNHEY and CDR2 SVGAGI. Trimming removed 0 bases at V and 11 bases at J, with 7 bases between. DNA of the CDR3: TGTGCCAGCAGTTACTCCGGGGAGCAGTACTTC. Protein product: CASSYSGEQYF.

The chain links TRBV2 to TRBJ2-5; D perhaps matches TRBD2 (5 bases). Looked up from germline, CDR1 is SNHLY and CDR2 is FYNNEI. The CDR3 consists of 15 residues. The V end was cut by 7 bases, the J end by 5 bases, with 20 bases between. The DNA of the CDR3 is TGTGCCAGCACCGTGGCCAGGCCTACGGGGGAGACCCAGTACTTC. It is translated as CASTVARPTGETQYF.

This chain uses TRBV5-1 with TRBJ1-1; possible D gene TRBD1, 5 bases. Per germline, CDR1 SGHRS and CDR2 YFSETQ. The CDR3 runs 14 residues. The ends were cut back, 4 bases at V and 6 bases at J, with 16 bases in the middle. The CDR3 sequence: CASSLRPTESEAFF. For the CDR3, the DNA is TGCGCCAGCAGCCTTAGACCGACAGAGTCTGAAGCTTTCTTT.

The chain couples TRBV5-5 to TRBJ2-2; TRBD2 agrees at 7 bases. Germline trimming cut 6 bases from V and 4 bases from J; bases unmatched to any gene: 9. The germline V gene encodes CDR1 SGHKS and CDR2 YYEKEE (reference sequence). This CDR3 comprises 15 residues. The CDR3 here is CASTSRASGTGELFF. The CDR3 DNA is TGTGCCAGCACTTCTCGGGCTAGCGGCACCGGGGAGCTGTTTTTT.

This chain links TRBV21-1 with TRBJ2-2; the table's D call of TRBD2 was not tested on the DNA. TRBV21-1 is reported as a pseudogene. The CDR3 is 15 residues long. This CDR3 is CASSKGGQGNGELFF. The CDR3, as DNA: TGTGCCAGCAGCAAGGGGGGGCAGGGAAACGGGGAGCTGTTTTTT.